One T cell receptor beta chain is described in this entry. The CDR3 consists of 17 residues. The V segment lost 1 base and the J segment 4 bases; nucleotides outside the gene matches: 10. From germline, CDR1 is LNHNV and CDR2 YYDKDF (reference sequence). The data were obtained in a study of T-cell reconstitution after alpha-beta-depleted transplantation in children. Preparation of the TCRbeta library involved a method that used unique molecular identifiers. TCRdb recomputed calls from the PCR reads with MiXCR, one row per CDR3 protein. Of nearly 550,000 distinct CDR3 sequences in the sample, around 16% were seen once.

This chain joins TRBV15 and TRBJ1-5; TRBD1 matches 7 bases. The origin of this receptor is a human donor who donated a stem cell graft to a child with acute lymphoblastic leukemia. The sample consisted of PBMCs from the stem cell graft donor, taken from the stem cell graft. The CDR3 bases are TGTGCCACCAGCAGAGTAAGGGACAGACCGGAGAATCAGCCCCAGCATTTT. Residues: CATSRVRDRPENQPQHF.